The 5 T cell receptor beta chains below come from one sample, sequenced in a study of shared clonotypes between healthy human individuals. TCRdb's table, derived via immunoSEQ multiplex PCR, lists solely in-frame clones and lacks some. The data contain over a million clones, about four fifths of them singletons. The sample consisted of memory CD4+ T cells from PBMCs. As to subset: CD45RA-negative fraction. These receptors originate from a man between 18 and 35 years old in good health. Some clones in this sample may be carry-over from other donors' samples.

The table lists this clone with a few counts. CDR3 DNA sequence: TGTGCCAGCAGTCCCCCGGGGACGAGGGTGCAGCCCCAGCATTTT. It specifies CASSPPGTRVQPQHF. V usage is TRBV28 and J usage is TRBJ1-5; D is perhaps TRBD1 (5 bases). The V and J ends lost 5 bases and 7 bases respectively, with 18 bases between them. CDR3 length: 15 amino acids. Germline CDR1 and CDR2: MDHEN and SYDVKM.

This sequence joins TRBV25-1 and TRBJ2-5; TRBD2 aligns across 8 bases. Germline trimming cut 8 bases from V and 4 bases from J; bases unmatched to any gene: 6. CDR1 MGHDK and CDR2 SYGVNS come from the germline V gene. The CDR3 is 13 amino acids. The CDR3 here is CASSGLVAETQYF. The CDR3 DNA sequence: TGTGCCAGCTCGGGACTAGTCGCAGAGACCCAGTACTTC.

V is TRBV11-1 and J is TRBJ2-3; D uncertain. Trimming took off 4 bases at V and 0 bases at J, with 14 bases between the two ends. This CDR3 has 16 amino acids. The germline V gene has CDR1 SGHAT and CDR2 FQDESV (reference sequence). CDR3 protein: CASSSNGPTSTDTQYF. The CDR3 region has the DNA TGTGCCAGCAGCTCCAACGGACCTACTAGCACAGATACGCAGTATTTT.

The CDR3 DNA sequence: TGTGCCAGCAGAAGGGGGAGGCAGGCACATAATCAGCCCCAGCATTTT. Translated, it gives CASRRGRQAHNQPQHF. The V and J genes are TRBV28 and TRBJ1-5, with a weak D call TRBD1 (6 bases). The CDR3 runs 16 residues. V was trimmed by 6 bases and J by 4 bases, leaving 19 bases between them. Germline V gene lookup returns CDR1 MDHEN and CDR2 SYDVKM.

The chain couples TRBV2 to TRBJ2-2; 10 bases line up with TRBD2. This CDR3 has 15 amino acids. Trimming removed 6 bases from V and 8 bases from J; junction bases left unmatched: 9. Per the germline V gene, CDR1 is SNHLY and CDR2 is FYNNEI. The CDR3 DNA follows: TGTGCCAGCAGGGGCCTAGCGGGAGTCGGGGGGGAGCTGTTTTTT. This codes for CASRGLAGVGGELFF.